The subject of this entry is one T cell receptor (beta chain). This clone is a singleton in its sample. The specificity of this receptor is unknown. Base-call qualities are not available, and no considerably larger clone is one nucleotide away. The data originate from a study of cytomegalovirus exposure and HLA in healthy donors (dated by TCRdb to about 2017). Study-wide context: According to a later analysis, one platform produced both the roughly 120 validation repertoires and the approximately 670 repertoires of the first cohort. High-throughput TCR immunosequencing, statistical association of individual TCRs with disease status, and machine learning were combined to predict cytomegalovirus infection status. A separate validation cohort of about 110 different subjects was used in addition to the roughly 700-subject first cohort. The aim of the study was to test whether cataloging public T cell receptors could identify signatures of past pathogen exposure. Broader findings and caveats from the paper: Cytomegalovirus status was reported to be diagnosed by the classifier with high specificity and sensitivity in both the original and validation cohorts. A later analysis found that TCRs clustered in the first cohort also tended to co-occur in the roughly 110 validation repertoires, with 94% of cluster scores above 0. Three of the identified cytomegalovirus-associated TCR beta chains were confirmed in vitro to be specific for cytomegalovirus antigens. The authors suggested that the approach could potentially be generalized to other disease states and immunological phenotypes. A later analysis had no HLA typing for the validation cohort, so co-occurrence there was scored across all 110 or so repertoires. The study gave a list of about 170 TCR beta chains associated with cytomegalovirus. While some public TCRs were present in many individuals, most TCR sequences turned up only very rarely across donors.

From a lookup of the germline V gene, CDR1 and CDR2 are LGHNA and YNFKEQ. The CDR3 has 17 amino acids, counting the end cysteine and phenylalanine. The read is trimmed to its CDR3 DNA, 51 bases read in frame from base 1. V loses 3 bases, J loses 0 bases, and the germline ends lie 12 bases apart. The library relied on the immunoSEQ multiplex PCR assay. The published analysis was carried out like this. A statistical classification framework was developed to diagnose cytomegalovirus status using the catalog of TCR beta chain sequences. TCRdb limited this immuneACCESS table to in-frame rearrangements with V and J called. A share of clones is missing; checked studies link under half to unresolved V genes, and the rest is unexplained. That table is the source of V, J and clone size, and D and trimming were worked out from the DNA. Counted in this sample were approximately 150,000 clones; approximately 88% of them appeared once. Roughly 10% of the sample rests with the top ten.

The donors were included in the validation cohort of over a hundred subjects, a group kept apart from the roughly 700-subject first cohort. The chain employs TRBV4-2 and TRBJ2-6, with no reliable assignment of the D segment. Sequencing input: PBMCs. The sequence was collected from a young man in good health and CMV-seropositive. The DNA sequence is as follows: TGTGCCAGCAGCCAGGCCTCCCCCCTCTCTGGGGCCAACGTCCTGACTTTC. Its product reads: CASSQASPLSGANVLTF.